This T cell receptor beta chain came from a study of blood T cell repertoires in COVID-19. Background on the study: Both acute and convalescent COVID-19 samples were obtained from the United States, Italy and Spain. PBMCs, B-cell-depleted T cells, or T cells were the source of the cDNA or gDNA that made up the material.

As handled by the study authors: From reference gene primer amplification, estimates of nucleated cell counts were derived. The assay was immunoSEQ multiplex PCR, and TCRdb's table has in-frame clones only and misses some. V, J and clone size reflect that table, while D and trimming were determined from the DNA. The sample has about 140,000 clones; about 70% are singletons. The germline V gene encodes CDR1 SEHNR and CDR2 FQNEAQ (reference sequence). This CDR3 is 17 amino acids long. The V end lost 1 base, the J end lost 0 bases, and 12 bases lay between the germline ends. This receptor was obtained from a man at least 80 years old with acute or convalescent COVID-19. The chain is built from TRBV7-9 and TRBJ1-4; D perhaps matches TRBD1 (5 bases). Material for sequencing was peripheral blood. In DNA, the CDR3 is TGTGCCAGCAGCTTAGGGCTAGGGGCTACAACTAATGAAAAACTGTTTTTT. This encodes CASSLGLGATTNEKLFF.